Listed here is a single TCR beta chain. Antigen unknown. Assay: immunoSEQ multiplex PCR; the TCRdb copy retains only in-frame clones and omits some. The sample holds 70,000 or so clones, more than 80% seen once. The record originates from a study of OX40 agonist ivuxolimab in advanced cancers. Overall study findings and caveats: Low normalized T-cell clonal expansion was additionally recorded for some nonresponders.

The sequences come from CD4+ or CD8+ T cells sorted from blood, collected in a trial of the OX40 agonist ivuxolimab. The sequence came from an adult with an advanced solid tumor such as melanoma, head and neck, liver or kidney cancer.

The CDR3 spells CAISEGQRSTATNEKLFF. The CDR3 coding sequence is TGTGCCATCAGTGAGGGTCAGCGCTCCACTGCAACTAATGAAAAACTGTTTTTT. The V gene is TRBV10-3, the J gene TRBJ1-4, with no clear D. V lost 2 bases and J 0 bases, leaving 16 bases between the germline ends. The CDR3 sequence is 18 residues long. The germline gives CDR1 ENHRY, CDR2 SYGVKD.